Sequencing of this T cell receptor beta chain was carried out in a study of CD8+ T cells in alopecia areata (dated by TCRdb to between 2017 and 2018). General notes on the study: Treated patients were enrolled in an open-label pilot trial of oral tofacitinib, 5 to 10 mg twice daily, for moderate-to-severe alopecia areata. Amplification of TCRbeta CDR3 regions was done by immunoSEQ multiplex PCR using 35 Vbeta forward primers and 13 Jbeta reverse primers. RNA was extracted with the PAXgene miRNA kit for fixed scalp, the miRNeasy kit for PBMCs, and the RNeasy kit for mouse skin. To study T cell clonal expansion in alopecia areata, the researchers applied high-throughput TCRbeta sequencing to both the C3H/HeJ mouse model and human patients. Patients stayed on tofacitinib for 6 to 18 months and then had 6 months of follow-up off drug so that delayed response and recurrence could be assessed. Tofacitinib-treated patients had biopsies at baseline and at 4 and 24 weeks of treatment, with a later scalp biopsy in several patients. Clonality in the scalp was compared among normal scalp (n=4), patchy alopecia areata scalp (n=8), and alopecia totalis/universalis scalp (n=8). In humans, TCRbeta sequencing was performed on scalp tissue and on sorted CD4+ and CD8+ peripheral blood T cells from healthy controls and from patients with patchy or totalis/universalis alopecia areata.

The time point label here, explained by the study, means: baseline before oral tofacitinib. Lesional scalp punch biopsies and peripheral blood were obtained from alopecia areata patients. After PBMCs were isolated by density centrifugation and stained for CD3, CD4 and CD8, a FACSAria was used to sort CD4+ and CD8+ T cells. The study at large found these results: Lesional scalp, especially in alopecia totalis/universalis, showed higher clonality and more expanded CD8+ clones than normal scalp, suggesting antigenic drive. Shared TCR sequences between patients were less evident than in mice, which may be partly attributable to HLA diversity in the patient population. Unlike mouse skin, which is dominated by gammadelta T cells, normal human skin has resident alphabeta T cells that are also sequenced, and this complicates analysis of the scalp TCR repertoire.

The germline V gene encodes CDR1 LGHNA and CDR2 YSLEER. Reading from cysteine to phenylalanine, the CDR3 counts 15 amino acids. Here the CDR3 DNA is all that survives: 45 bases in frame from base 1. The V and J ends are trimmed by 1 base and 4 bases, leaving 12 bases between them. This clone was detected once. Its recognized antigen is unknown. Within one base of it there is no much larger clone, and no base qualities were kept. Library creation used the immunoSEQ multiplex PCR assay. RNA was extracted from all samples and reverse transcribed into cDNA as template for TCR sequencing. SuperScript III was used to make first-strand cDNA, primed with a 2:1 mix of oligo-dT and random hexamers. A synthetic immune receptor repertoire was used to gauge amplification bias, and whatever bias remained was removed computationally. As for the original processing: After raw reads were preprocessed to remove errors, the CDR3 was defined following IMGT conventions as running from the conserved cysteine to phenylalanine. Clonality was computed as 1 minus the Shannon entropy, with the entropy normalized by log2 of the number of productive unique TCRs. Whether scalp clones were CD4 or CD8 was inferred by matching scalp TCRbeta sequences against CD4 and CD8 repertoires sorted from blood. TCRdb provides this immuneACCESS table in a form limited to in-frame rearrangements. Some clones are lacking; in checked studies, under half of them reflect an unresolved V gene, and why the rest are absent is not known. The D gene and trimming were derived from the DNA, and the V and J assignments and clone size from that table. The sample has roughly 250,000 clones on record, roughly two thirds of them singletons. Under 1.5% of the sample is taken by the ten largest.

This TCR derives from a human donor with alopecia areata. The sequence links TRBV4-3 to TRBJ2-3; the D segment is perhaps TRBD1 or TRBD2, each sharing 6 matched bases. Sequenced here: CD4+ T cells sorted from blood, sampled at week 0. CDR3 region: CASSQVGGLADTQYF. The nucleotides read TGCGCCAGCAGCCAAGTAGGGGGGTTGGCAGATACGCAGTATTTT.